The clone carrying this TCR beta chain was counted only a few times. Its antigen is not known. These data are taken from a study of beta chain features in type 1 diabetes. Points from the study as a whole: TCRB CDR3s from Type 1 diabetes patients were moderately but significantly shorter in all four CD4+ subsets. In patients and controls equally, PCR might favor templates that are shorter.

V was pared by 1 base and J by 3 bases, with 1 base of the junction left unmatched. Germline lookup yields CDR1 KGHSH and CDR2 LQKENI. This CDR3 has 15 amino acids. Expressed TCRB transcripts were sequenced because the isolated RNA had all been reverse transcribed beforehand. Using immunoSEQ multiplex PCR, the repertoire was profiled, and TCRdb retains in-frame clones only, with some absent. The sample lists approximately 380,000 clones; approximately 15% were seen once. Sequenced input: naive CD4+ T cells from blood. The chain joins TRBV18 to TRBJ1-5, with 9 nucleotides matching TRBD1. The receptor comes from a woman aged 18-30 years in good health. The CDR3 nucleotides read TGTGCCAGCTCACCACGGACAGGGGTCAATCAGCCCCAGCATTTT. It yields the protein CASSPRTGVNQPQHF. The full variable domain, its missing parts supplied by reference TRBV18 and TRBJ1-5, is NAGVMQNPRHLVRRRGQEARLRCSPMKGHSHVYWYRQLPEEGLKFMVYLQKENIIDESGMPKERFSAEFPKEGPSILRIQQVVRGDSAAYFCASSPRTGVNQPQHFGDGTRLSIL.